Shown below are 16 T cell receptor beta chains from a single sample sequenced in a study of cytomegalovirus exposure and HLA in healthy donors. PCR employed 60 Vbeta and 13 Jbeta primers. Produced via immunoSEQ multiplex PCR; TCRdb's table is partial and in-frame only. The sample contains 200,000 or so clones, roughly 90% of which appear only once. The sequenced material came from PBMCs. The source of these receptors is a girl younger than two in good health and CMV-seronegative.

The V call is TRBV4-1, the J call TRBJ2-6; tentatively, D is TRBD1 (6 bases). Germline V gives CDR1 MGHRA, CDR2 YSYEKL. V was cut by 2 bases and J by 0 bases, with 8 bases left in between. CDR3 length equals 16 residues. CDR3 DNA sequence: TGCGCCAGCAGCCAATCACAGGGCTCTGGGGCCAACGTCCTGACTTTC. This gives the protein CASSQSQGSGANVLTF.

V gene TRBV27 combines with J gene TRBJ2-2, with 7 positions matching TRBD2. The CDR3 contains 15 residues. CDR1 is MNHEY and CDR2 is SMNVEV in the germline V gene (reference sequence). Trimming cost V 6 bases and J 6 bases; bases outside gene matches: 10. CDR3 DNA: TGTGCCAGCAGCCCCGGGACTACGCGCGCCGGGGAGCTGTTTTTT. This translates into CASSPGTTRAGELFF.

Comment on this clone: This CDR3 is also generated by other DNA sequences in the sample. The chain links TRBV7-3 to TRBJ2-2, with D perhaps matching TRBD2 (7 bases). The V and J ends lost 2 bases and 5 bases respectively, with 12 bases between them. Looked up from germline, CDR1 is SGHTA and CDR2 is FQGTGA. This CDR3 has 15 amino acids. For the CDR3, the DNA is TGTGCCAGCAGCTTAGGGGGGGCTGGTACCGGGGAGCTGTTTTTT. Translation gives CASSLGGAGTGELFF.

J is TRBJ1-2 and V is TRBV5-6; D may be TRBD1 (5 bases). Germline assignment: CDR1 SGHDT and CDR2 YYEEEE. The CDR3 has 15 residues. The germline V and J ends were trimmed by 1 base and 2 bases, with 12 bases remaining between them. CDR3 DNA sequence: TGTGCCAGCAGCTTGTCCGGAAAGGGGAACTATGGCTACACCTTC. Residues: CASSLSGKGNYGYTF.

The chain uses TRBV9 and TRBJ2-1; D unclear. Germline V gene sequence: CDR1 SGDLS, CDR2 YYNGEE. Trimming removed 4 bases from V and 3 bases from J, with 5 bases in between. The CDR3 contains 12 residues. DNA of the CDR3: TGTGCCAGCAGCCCTTTCTACAATGAGCAGTTCTTC. Translated, it gives CASSPFYNEQFF.

The V gene is TRBV5-4, the J gene TRBJ2-7, with D unresolved. CDR1 is SGHNT, CDR2 YYREEE, per germline (reference sequence). V lost 6 bases and J lost 1, with 14 bases in between. The CDR3 length is 14 residues. The CDR3 spells CASTEFSESYEQYF. The CDR3 nucleotides read TGTGCCAGCACCGAGTTCTCGGAGTCCTACGAGCAGTACTTC.

This rearrangement joins TRBV5-4 to TRBJ1-2, with 9 bases aligning to TRBD1. The CDR3 runs 16 residues. V was pared by 3 bases and J by 0 bases, with 6 bases of the junction left unmatched. In germline, CDR1 is SGHNT, CDR2 YYREEE (reference sequence). CDR3 nucleotides: TGTGCCAGCAGCTCCGGGACAGGGAACCCTAACTATGGCTACACCTTC. This codes for CASSSGTGNPNYGYTF.

This chain joins TRBV19 and TRBJ2-1; 7 bases align to TRBD2. Losses at the gene ends were 3 bases for V and 8 bases for J; bases not matched to a gene: 16. This CDR3 is 17 amino acids long. The germline gives CDR1 LNHDA, CDR2 SQIVND (reference sequence). CDR3 residues: CASSIGPLANGVDEQFF. The CDR3 nucleotides are TGTGCCAGTAGTATCGGCCCACTAGCGAATGGGGTAGATGAGCAGTTCTTC.

J is TRBJ2-5 and V is TRBV7-9, with TRBD1 identical over 10 bases. The J segment lost 2 bases and the V segment lost 1 base, leaving 10 bases of the junction unmatched. The germline CDR1 and CDR2 sequences are SEHNR and FQNEAQ (reference sequence). The CDR3 contains 18 residues. Here the CDR3 reads CASSLGSRTGGGQETQYF. The CDR3, as DNA: TGTGCCAGCAGCTTAGGAAGTCGGACAGGGGGGGGTCAAGAGACCCAGTACTTC. Based on the CDR3 plus reference TRBV7-9 and TRBJ2-5, the full variable domain is DTGVSQNPRHKITKRGQNVTFRCDPISEHNRLYWYRQTLGQGPEFLTYFQNEAQLEKSRLLSDRFSAERPKGSFSTLEIQRTEQGDSAMYLCASSLGSRTGGGQETQYFGPGTRLLVL.

The J gene is TRBJ2-5, the V gene TRBV2, with D possibly TRBD1 on 6 matching bases. V was clipped by 5 bases and J by 3 bases, with 13 bases between them. Germline lookup yields CDR1 SNHLY and CDR2 FYNNEI. This CDR3 contains 14 residues. The CDR3 protein is CASSFHRDKETQYF. CDR3 sequence (DNA): TGTGCCAGCAGTTTTCACAGGGATAAAGAGACCCAGTACTTC.

The chain employs TRBV30 and TRBJ2-2; 10 nucleotides match TRBD2. There are 16 residues in the CDR3. Germline V CDR1 and CDR2: GTSNPN, SVGIG (reference sequence). With V trimmed by 2 bases and J by 7 bases, 10 bases remained unmatched. In DNA, the CDR3 is TGTGCCTGGAGTCCACCGAGCGGGAGGGGGGGCGGGGAGCTGTTTTTT. Its protein is CAWSPPSGRGGGELFF.

The chain carries TRBV6-1 and TRBJ2-7, with D possibly matching TRBD1 (6 bases). V was trimmed by 8 bases and J by 4 bases, leaving 15 bases between them. Per the germline V gene, CDR1 is MNHNS and CDR2 is SASEGT. CDR3 length: 13 amino acids. The CDR3 region has the DNA TGTGCCAGCTGGGGACACTTACCTTACGAGCAGTACTTC. Translating gives CASWGHLPYEQYF.

The chain uses TRBV5-5 and TRBJ2-1; TRBD1 agrees at 7 bases. The CDR3 has 14 residues. After removal of 0 bases from V and 5 bases from J, the junction contained 2 bases not matched to a gene. Germline V lookup: CDR1 SGHKS, CDR2 YYEKEE (reference sequence). The CDR3 loop is CASSLVQGNNEQFF. The CDR3 region has the DNA TGTGCCAGCAGCTTGGTACAGGGGAACAATGAGCAGTTCTTC.

J is TRBJ1-5 and V is TRBV7-2, with D hard to call. CDR1 is SGHTA, CDR2 FQGNSA, per germline. The CDR3 contains 12 residues. V dropped 4 bases and J dropped 4 bases, with 5 bases sitting between them. CDR3 nucleotides: TGTGCCAGCAGCTACAAAAATCAGCCCCAGCATTTT. Protein product: CASSYKNQPQHF.

This clone was seen just once. The chain has TRBV6-5 and TRBJ2-7; TRBD2 is a possible D gene (6 bases). CDR3 length equals 15 residues. Germline CDR1 reads MNHEY; CDR2 reads SVGAGI. The V gene lost 6 bases and the J gene lost 0 bases, with 15 bases spanning the gap. CDR3 sequence reads: CASRQRLDPSYEQYF. CDR3 sequence (DNA): TGTGCCAGCAGACAACGACTAGACCCCTCCTACGAGCAGTACTTC.

V is TRBV9 and J is TRBJ1-3; D perhaps matches TRBD1 (6 bases). V dropped 3 bases and J dropped 0 bases, with 19 bases sitting between them. Germline CDR1 SGDLS, CDR2 YYNGEE. The CDR3 loop spans 18 amino acids. The chain's CDR3 is CASSEVQGAPLSGNTIYF. The CDR3 bases are TGTGCCAGCAGCGAGGTACAGGGAGCCCCCCTCTCTGGAAACACCATATATTTT.